Listed here are 20 T cell receptor beta chains from one sample, sequenced in a study of blood T cells in healthy people across ages. A J-beta primer mix and a sample-barcoded 5' primer were used in a second PCR of about 7 to 12 cycles. TCRdb re-analysed the 5' RACE reads in MiXCR, keeping a single row per CDR3 protein. This table has some 800,000 distinct CDR3 sequences, under 55% appearing once. Input material: blood. All receptors derive from a man aged 55 to 69 in good health.

The V and J genes are TRBV28 and TRBJ2-7; 7 bases map to TRBD2. V lost 4 bases to trimming and J lost 0 bases; unmatched junction nucleotides: 6. The CDR3 runs to 15 residues. CDR1 is MDHEN, CDR2 SYDVKM, per germline. CDR3 sequence: CASSSRGVPSYEQYF. CDR3 bases: TGTGCCAGCAGTTCCCGGGGGGTACCCTCCTACGAGCAGTACTTC. Full variable domain (outside the CDR3, taken from reference TRBV28 and TRBJ2-7): DVKVTQSSRYLVKRTGEKVFLECVQDMDHENMFWYRQDPGLGLRLIYFSYDVKMKEKGDIPEGYSVSREKKERFSLILESASTNQTSMYLCASSSRGVPSYEQYFGPGTRLTVT.

For this clonotype: An end of the junction differs from the germline gene, which may be a read error. This chain joins TRBV9 and TRBJ2-7; no clear D. Germline V gives CDR1 SGDLS, CDR2 YYNGEE. This CDR3 spans 16 amino acids. CDR3 DNA sequence: TGTGCCAGCAGCGCAACGGCCGGGTCTAGTACCTACAAGCAGTACTTC. Protein sequence: CASSATAGSSTYKQYF.

V and J are TRBV7-2 and TRBJ2-4, with 8 nucleotides matching TRBD1. With 8 bases clipped from V and 3 bases from J, the junction kept 12 bases outside the gene matches. CDR1 is SGHTA, CDR2 FQGNSA, per germline. The CDR3 runs to 16 residues. The CDR3 DNA is TGTGCCAGCGCAGAACAGGGGGGATTCGGCAAAAACATTCAGTACTTC. Encoded protein: CASAEQGGFGKNIQYF.

This clonotype has only a few counts. The rearrangement joins TRBV12-3 or TRBV12-4 to TRBJ1-5, with a tentative D call TRBD1 (5 bases). The V gene lost 3 bases and the J gene lost 4 bases, with 13 bases spanning the gap. This CDR3 region has 15 residues. CDR3 bases: TGTGCCAGCAGTTTTGGGGGATCGGGGAATCAGCCCCAGCATTTT. Its protein product is CASSFGGSGNQPQHF.

Concerning this clonotype itself: A junction end diverges from the germline sequence, so it may reflect a read error. The chain links TRBV6-2 or TRBV6-3 to TRBJ1-5; D might be TRBD1 (5 bases). CDR3 length: 15 amino acids. In germline, CDR1 is MNHEY, CDR2 SVGEGT. CDR3 DNA sequence: TGTGCCAGCGGTTACCCGGACATTAGCAATCAGCCCCAGCATTTT. Translating gives CASGYPDISNQPQHF.

This CDR3 is CASSLAWDYKNIQYF. The CDR3 DNA sequence: TGCGCCAGCAGCTTGGCCTGGGACTACAAAAACATTCAGTACTTC. The chain carries TRBV5-1 and TRBJ2-7; 7 nucleotides match TRBD2. The DNA end is a closer match to TRBJ2-4, so the J assignment may be wrong. Germline V gene sequence: CDR1 SGHRS, CDR2 YFSETQ. The CDR3 runs to 15 residues.

Only a few counts were recorded for this clonotype. The rearrangement links TRBV12-3 or TRBV12-4 to TRBJ2-6; D not resolved. Trimming took 1 base from V and 1 from J, leaving 8 bases between them. The CDR3 sequence is 16 residues long. CDR3 bases: TGTGCCAGCAGTTTAGTTTTGGGGTCTGGGGCCAACGTCCTGACTTTC. This encodes CASSLVLGSGANVLTF.

This clonotype has just a few counts. V usage is TRBV6-5 and J usage is TRBJ1-1; maybe TRBD1 (6 bases). CDR1 MNHEY and CDR2 SVGAGI come from the germline V gene. Trimming stripped 4 bases from V and 1 base from J, with 16 bases between. The CDR3 is made up of 16 amino acids. CDR3 nucleotide sequence: TGTGCCAGCAGTTTGTACAGAAAGGGACAGAACACTGAAGCTTTCTTT. Protein sequence: CASSLYRKGQNTEAFF.

J is TRBJ2-2 and V is TRBV5-5; no clear D gene. The CDR3 has 14 residues. CDR1 is SGHKS, CDR2 YYEKEE, per germline (reference sequence). The germline V and J ends were trimmed by 0 bases and 7 bases, with 10 bases remaining between them. The CDR3 nucleotides read TGTGCCAGCAGCTTGGCCTTATTCAACGGGGAGCTGTTTTTT. This encodes CASSLALFNGELFF.

This chain connects TRBV11-2 to TRBJ2-5, with TRBD2 matching 13 bases. J lost 4 bases, V lost 5 bases, and 7 bases had no gene match. The CDR3 contains 16 residues. Germline-derived CDR1 and CDR2 are SGHAT and FQNNGV. CDR3 residues: CASSRGLAGYRETQYF. The CDR3 region has the DNA TGTGCCAGCAGCCGGGGACTAGCGGGGTACCGAGAGACCCAGTACTTC.

The chain carries TRBV4-1 and TRBJ2-3, with TRBD2 matching 10 bases. V was pared by 0 bases and J by 0 bases, with 6 bases of the junction left unmatched. This CDR3 spans 18 amino acids. Germline CDR1 and CDR2: MGHRA and YSYEKL. This chain's CDR3 is CASSQEGSGGRSTDTQYF. The CDR3 DNA follows: TGCGCCAGCAGCCAAGAAGGTAGCGGGGGGCGAAGCACAGATACGCAGTATTTT.

The V gene is TRBV3-1, the J gene TRBJ2-7; a weak D match, TRBD2 (6 bases). The J call is uncertain, as TRBJ2-5 better fits the DNA end. From germline, CDR1 is LGHDT and CDR2 YNNKEL (reference sequence). The CDR3 consists of 17 residues. The CDR3 DNA sequence: TGTGCCAGCAGCCAAGAACCGTTCGGGCGGGGTCAAGAGACCCAGTACTTC. Amino acids: CASSQEPFGRGQETQYF.

This chain links TRBV20-1 with TRBJ1-1; D not certain. The CDR3 is made up of 15 amino acids. Trimming left V 5 bases short and J 6 bases short, with 22 bases between. The germline V gene has CDR1 DFQATT and CDR2 SNEGSKA (reference sequence). For the CDR3, the DNA is TGCAGTGCTCCCCTACGTCCCAAAGGCCGACCTGAAGCTTTCTTT. Its protein product is CSAPLRPKGRPEAFF.

This clonotype showed up just a few times. This chain links TRBV6-2 or TRBV6-3 with TRBJ2-5; TRBD2 matches at 8 bases. This CDR3 contains 15 residues. Germline V CDR1 and CDR2: MNHEY, SVGEGT. V lost 5 bases, J lost 4 bases, and 9 bases stayed unmatched. The CDR3 DNA follows: TGTGCCAGCAGTCCGGCGGGGGGCGCTTCAGAGACCCAGTACTTC. Residues: CASSPAGGASETQYF.

This clonotype was found a few times. The chain uses TRBV10-3 and TRBJ2-3, with 13 bases aligning to TRBD2. The germline V gene encodes CDR1 ENHRY and CDR2 SYGVKD. Trimming cost V 6 bases and J 0 bases; bases outside gene matches: 6. The CDR3 extends over 17 amino acids. In DNA form, the CDR3 reads TGTGCCATCAGCGGACTAGCGGGGGCGCCGAGCACAGATACGCAGTATTTT. It translates to CAISGLAGAPSTDTQYF.

The chain has TRBV18 and TRBJ2-5; 8 bases map to TRBD1. The V segment lost 4 bases and the J segment 3 bases; nucleotides outside the gene matches: 10. CDR1 is KGHSH and CDR2 is LQKENI in the germline V gene. This CDR3 is built from 16 residues. The chain's CDR3 is CASSRAGTGRKETQYF. CDR3 in DNA: TGTGCCAGCTCACGAGCCGGGACAGGTCGTAAAGAGACCCAGTACTTC.

This clonotype was seen a handful of times. J is TRBJ1-2 and V is TRBV4-1; tentatively, D is TRBD1 (5 bases). Germline values: CDR1 MGHRA, CDR2 YSYEKL. This CDR3 spans 13 amino acids. The germline V and J ends were trimmed by 6 bases and 4 bases, with 12 bases remaining between them. The CDR3 nucleotides are TGCGCCAGCAGAAAAGGCACAGGCTATGGCTACACCTTC. It translates to CASRKGTGYGYTF.

The chain uses TRBV7-8 and TRBJ1-1; D is unresolved. The germline gives CDR1 SGHVS, CDR2 FQNEAQ. There are 18 residues in the CDR3. Trimming stripped 3 bases from V and 1 base from J, with 21 bases between. The chain's CDR3 is CASSFSVDFYLPNTEAFF. The CDR3 DNA follows: TGTGCCAGCAGCTTTAGTGTCGACTTTTACCTTCCGAACACTGAAGCTTTCTTT. Combining the CDR3 with reference TRBV7-8 and TRBJ1-1 gives the whole variable domain GAGVSQSPRYKVAKRGQDVALRCDPISGHVSLFWYQQALGQGPEFLTYFQNEAQLDKSGLPSDRFFAERPEGSVSTLKIQRTQQEDSAVYLCASSFSVDFYLPNTEAFFGQGTRLTVV.

J is TRBJ2-5 and V is TRBV29-1, with 8 bases matching TRBD1. The CDR3 length is 14 residues. Germline trimming cut 7 bases from V and 11 bases from J; bases unmatched to any gene: 18. CDR1 SQVTM and CDR2 ANQGSEA come from the germline V gene. This CDR3 is CSDARTGYYNEQYF. For the CDR3, the DNA is TGCAGCGACGCTCGGACAGGGTACTACAATGAGCAGTACTTC.

This clonotype appeared a few times. A clone one base away is much larger, so this may be a read error. The chain has TRBV9 and TRBJ2-5, with TRBD2 as a possible D gene (5 bases). This CDR3 is built from 12 residues. With 0 bases removed from V and 11 bases from J, the gap between germline ends came to 11 bases. CDR1 and CDR2 (germline): SGDLS, YYNGEE. CDR3 in DNA: TGTGCCAGCAGCGTAGTCGCGGGTGAGCAGTACTTC. Its protein is CASSVVAGEQYF.